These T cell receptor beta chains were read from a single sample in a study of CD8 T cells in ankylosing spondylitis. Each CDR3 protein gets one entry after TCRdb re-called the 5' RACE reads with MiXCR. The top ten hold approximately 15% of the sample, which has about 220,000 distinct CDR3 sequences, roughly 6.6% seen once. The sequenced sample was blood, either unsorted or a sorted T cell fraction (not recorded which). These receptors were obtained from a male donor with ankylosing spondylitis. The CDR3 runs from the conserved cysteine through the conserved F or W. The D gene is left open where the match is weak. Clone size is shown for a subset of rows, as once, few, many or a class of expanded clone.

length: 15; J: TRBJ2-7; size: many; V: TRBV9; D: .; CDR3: CASSDGRGAHYEQYF; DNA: TGTGCCAGCAGCGACGGGCGGGGTGCACACTACGAGCAGTACTTC
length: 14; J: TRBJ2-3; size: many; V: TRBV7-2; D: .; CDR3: CASSSLGGPDTQYF; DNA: TGTGCCAGCAGCTCACTGGGGGGGCCAGATACGCAGTATTTT
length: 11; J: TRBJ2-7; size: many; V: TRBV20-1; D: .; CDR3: CSAPSDYEQYF; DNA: TGCAGTGCTCCCTCCGACTACGAGCAGTACTTC
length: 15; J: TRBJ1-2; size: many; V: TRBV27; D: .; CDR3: CASSTFGRLGSDYTF; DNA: TGTGCCAGCAGTACGTTTGGACGCCTAGGATCCGACTACACCTTC
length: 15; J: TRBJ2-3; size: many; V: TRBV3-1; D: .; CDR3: CASSQESGRGDTQYF; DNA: TGTGCCAGCAGCCAAGAATCGGGTCGGGGGGATACGCAGTATTTT
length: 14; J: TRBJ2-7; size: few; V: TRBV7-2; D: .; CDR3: CASSPEEFSYEQYF; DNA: TGTGCCAGCAGCCCCGAAGAGTTTTCCTACGAGCAGTACTTC
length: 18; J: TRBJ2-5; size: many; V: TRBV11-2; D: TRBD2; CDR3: CASSLVVLAGVGRETQYF; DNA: TGTGCCAGCAGCTTAGTTGTACTAGCGGGAGTAGGTAGGGAGACCCAGTACTTC
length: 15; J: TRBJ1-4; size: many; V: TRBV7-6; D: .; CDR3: CASSLESGINEKLFF; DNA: TGTGCCAGCAGCTTAGAGTCGGGGATAAATGAAAAACTGTTTTTT
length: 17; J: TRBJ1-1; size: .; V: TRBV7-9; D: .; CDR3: CASSLVSSRAVNTEAFF; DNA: TGTGCCAGCAGCTTAGTTAGTTCCAGGGCGGTGAACACTGAAGCTTTCTTT
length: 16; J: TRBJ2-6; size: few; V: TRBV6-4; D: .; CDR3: CASSDSGGSGANVLTF; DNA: TGTGCCAGCAGTGACTCAGGGGGCTCTGGGGCCAACGTCCTGACTTTC
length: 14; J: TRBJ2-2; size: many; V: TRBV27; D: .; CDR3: CASSLYGTPGELFF; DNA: TGTGCCAGCAGTTTATACGGCACCCCCGGGGAGCTGTTTTTT
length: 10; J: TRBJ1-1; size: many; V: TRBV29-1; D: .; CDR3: CSAFNTEAFF; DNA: TGCAGCGCTTTTAACACTGAAGCTTTCTTT
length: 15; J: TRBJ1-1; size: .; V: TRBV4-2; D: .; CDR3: CASSQGNRENTEAFF; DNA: TGTGCCAGCAGCCAAGGCAACAGGGAGAACACTGAAGCTTTCTTT
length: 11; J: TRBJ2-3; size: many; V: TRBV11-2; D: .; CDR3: CASSSGLPQYF; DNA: TGTGCCAGCAGCTCGGGACTTCCGCAGTATTTT
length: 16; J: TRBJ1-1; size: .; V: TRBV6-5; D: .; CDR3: CASSYSVGASGTEAFF; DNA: TGTGCCAGCAGTTACTCGGTCGGGGCCTCGGGTACTGAAGCTTTCTTT
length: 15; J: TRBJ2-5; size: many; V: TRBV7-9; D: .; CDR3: CAGRSASGPQETQYF; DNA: TGTGCCGGCAGATCAGCCTCGGGACCACAAGAGACCCAGTACTTC
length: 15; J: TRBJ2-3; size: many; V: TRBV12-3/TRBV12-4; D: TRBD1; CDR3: CASSLEGGPTDTQYF; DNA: TGTGCCAGCAGTTTGGAAGGGGGCCCAACAGATACGCAGTATTTT
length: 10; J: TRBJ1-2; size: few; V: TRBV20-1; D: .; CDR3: CSAVNYGYTF; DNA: TGCAGTGCTGTTAACTATGGCTACACCTTC
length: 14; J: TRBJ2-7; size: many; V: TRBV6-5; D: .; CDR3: CASSYTPGSYEQYF; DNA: TGTGCCAGCAGTTACACCCCGGGCTCCTACGAGCAGTACTTC
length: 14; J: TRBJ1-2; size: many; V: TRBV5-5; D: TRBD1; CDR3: CASRRQGASYGYTF; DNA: TGTGCCAGCAGAAGACAGGGGGCGAGCTATGGCTACACCTTC
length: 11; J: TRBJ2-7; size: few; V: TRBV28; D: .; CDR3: CASSLAFEQYF; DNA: TGTGCCAGCAGTTTGGCGTTCGAGCAGTACTTC
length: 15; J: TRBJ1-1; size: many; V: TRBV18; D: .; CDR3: CASSPERQPNTEAFF; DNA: TGTGCCAGCTCACCAGAGAGACAGCCGAACACTGAAGCTTTCTTT
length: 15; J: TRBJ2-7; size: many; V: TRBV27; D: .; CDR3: CASSLLGGSSYEQYF; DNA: TGTGCCAGCAGTTTATTGGGCGGCAGCTCCTACGAGCAGTACTTC
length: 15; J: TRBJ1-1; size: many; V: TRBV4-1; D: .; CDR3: CASSHPNSGWVEAFF; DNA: TGCGCCAGCAGCCATCCGAACTCAGGTTGGGTGGAAGCTTTCTTT
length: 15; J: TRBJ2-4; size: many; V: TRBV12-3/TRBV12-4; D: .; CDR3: CASSEMIFGKNIQYF; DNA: TGTGCCAGCAGTGAGATGATCTTCGGCAAAAACATTCAGTACTTC
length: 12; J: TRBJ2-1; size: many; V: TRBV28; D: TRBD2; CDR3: CASSSTSDEQFF; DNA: TGTGCCAGCAGTTCGACTAGCGATGAGCAGTTCTTC
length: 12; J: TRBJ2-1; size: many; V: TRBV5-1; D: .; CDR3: CASKKQGNEQFF; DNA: TGCGCCAGCAAAAAACAGGGCAATGAGCAGTTCTTC
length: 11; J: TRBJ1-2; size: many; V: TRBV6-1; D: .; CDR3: CAGTGNYGYTF; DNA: TGTGCGGGGACTGGGAACTATGGCTACACCTTC
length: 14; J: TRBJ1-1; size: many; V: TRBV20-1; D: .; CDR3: CSARDMMAPIEAFF; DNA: TGCAGTGCTAGGGATATGATGGCACCCATTGAAGCTTTCTTT
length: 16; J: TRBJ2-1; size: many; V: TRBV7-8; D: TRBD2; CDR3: CASTRRGGGRANEQFF; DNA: TGTGCCAGCACTCGACGAGGGGGCGGGAGGGCAAATGAGCAGTTCTTC
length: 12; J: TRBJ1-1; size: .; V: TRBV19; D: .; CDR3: CASSIEGPDAFF; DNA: TGTGCCAGTAGTATCGAGGGGCCGGACGCTTTCTTT
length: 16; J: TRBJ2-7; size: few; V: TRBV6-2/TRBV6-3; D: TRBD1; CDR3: CASSRTRDREKDEQYF; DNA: TGTGCCAGCAGTAGAACCCGGGACAGGGAAAAGGACGAGCAGTACTTC
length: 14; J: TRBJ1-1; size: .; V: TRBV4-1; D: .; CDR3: CASSHAGGGTEAFF; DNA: TGCGCCAGCAGCCACGCCGGAGGCGGGACTGAAGCTTTCTTT
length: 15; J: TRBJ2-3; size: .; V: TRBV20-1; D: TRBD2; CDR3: CSAKTSGGRTDTQYF; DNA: TGCAGTGCTAAGACTAGCGGGGGCCGCACAGATACGCAGTATTTT
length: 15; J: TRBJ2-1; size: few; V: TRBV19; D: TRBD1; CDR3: CASRETGGPPNEQFF; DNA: TGTGCCAGTAGAGAGACAGGGGGCCCCCCAAATGAGCAGTTCTTC
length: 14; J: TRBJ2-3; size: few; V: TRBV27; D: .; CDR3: CASQQGWDTDTQYF; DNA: TGTGCCAGCCAACAGGGATGGGACACAGATACGCAGTATTTT
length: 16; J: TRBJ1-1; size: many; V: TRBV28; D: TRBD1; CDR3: CASRDRQGDPNTEAFF; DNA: TGTGCCAGCAGGGATCGACAGGGTGATCCTAACACTGAAGCTTTCTTT
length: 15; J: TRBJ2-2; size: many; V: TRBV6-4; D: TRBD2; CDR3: CASSRLAGETGELFF; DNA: TGTGCCAGCAGTCGACTAGCGGGAGAGACCGGGGAGCTGTTTTTT
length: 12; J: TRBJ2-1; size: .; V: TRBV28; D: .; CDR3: CASSFAGWEQFF; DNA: TGTGCCAGCAGTTTCGCGGGGTGGGAGCAGTTCTTC
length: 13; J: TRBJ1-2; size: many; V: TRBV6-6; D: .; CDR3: CASRDGDPYGYTF; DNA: TGTGCCAGCAGGGACGGGGATCCCTATGGCTACACCTTC
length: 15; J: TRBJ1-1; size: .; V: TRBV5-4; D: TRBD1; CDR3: CASSDLTGGKTEAFF; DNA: TGTGCCAGCAGCGACCTCACAGGGGGAAAAACTGAAGCTTTCTTT
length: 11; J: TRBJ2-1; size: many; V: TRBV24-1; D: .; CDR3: CATSDLNEQFF; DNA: TGTGCCACCAGTGATCTCAATGAGCAGTTCTTC
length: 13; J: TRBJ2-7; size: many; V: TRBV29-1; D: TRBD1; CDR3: CSASGQTSYEQYF; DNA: TGCAGCGCCTCGGGACAGACCTCTTACGAGCAGTACTTC
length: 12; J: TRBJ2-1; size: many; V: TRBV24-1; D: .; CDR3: CATRGSYNEQFF; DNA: TGTGCCACCAGGGGCTCCTACAATGAGCAGTTCTTC
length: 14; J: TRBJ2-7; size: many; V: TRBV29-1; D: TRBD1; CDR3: CSVVSGTDRYAQYF; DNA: TGCAGCGTTGTCTCAGGGACAGATAGATACGCGCAGTACTTC
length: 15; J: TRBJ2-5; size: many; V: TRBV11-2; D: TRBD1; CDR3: CASSGSGTGEETQYF; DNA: TGTGCCAGCAGCGGATCCGGGACAGGAGAAGAGACCCAGTACTTC
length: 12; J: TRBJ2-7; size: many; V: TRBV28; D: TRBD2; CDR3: CASGLAPYEQYF; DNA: TGTGCCAGCGGACTAGCGCCATACGAGCAGTACTTC
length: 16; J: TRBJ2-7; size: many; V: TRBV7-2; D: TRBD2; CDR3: CASSLVASGISYEQYF; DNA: TGTGCCAGCAGCTTAGTTGCTAGCGGGATATCCTACGAGCAGTACTTC
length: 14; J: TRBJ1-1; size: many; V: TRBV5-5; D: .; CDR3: CASSPVRRRTEAFF; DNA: TGTGCCAGCAGCCCCGTAAGGCGGCGGACTGAAGCTTTCTTT
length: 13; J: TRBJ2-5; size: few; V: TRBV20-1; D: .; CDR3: CSGTMDSAETQYF; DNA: TGCAGTGGCACCATGGACTCGGCCGAGACCCAGTACTTC
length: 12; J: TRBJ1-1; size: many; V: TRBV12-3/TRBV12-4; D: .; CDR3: CASRLGNTEAFF; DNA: TGTGCCAGCAGACTTGGGAACACTGAAGCTTTCTTT
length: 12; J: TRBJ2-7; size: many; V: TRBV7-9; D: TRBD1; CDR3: CATQGQSYEQYF; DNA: TGTGCCACCCAGGGACAGTCCTACGAGCAGTACTTC
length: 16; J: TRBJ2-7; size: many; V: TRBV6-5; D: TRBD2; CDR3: CASRPGLAGASYEQYF; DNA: TGTGCCAGCAGGCCAGGACTAGCGGGAGCGTCCTACGAGCAGTACTTC
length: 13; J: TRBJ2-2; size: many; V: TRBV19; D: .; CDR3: CATHDPPRGELFF; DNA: TGTGCCACCCATGACCCTCCCCGCGGGGAGCTGTTTTTT